The 12 T cell receptor beta chains given below trace back to one sample, sequenced in a study of stem cell transplantation in POMP-related autoinflammatory disease (dated by TCRdb to the early 2020s). Read against the paper, the sample's time point label means: after hematopoietic stem cell transplant. The library was made by the immunoSEQ multiplex PCR assay. Held by TCRdb, this immuneACCESS table contains in-frame sequences only and omits some clones. Under half of the omission traces to an unresolved V gene where checked; the cause of the rest is unknown. Recorded for this sample are tens of thousands of clones; roughly 93% of them occurred a single time. The top ten clonotypes cover about 0.71% of the sample. This material consisted of CD4+ T cells from PBMCs, taken after stem cell transplantation. The origin of the receptors is a human patient with POMP-related autoinflammation and immune dysregulation (PRAID). Following a transplant, some T cells may be graft donor cells, not patient cells.

The chain couples TRBV30 to TRBJ2-1, with 10 positions matching TRBD2. Losses at the gene ends were 3 bases for V and 4 bases for J; bases not matched to a gene: 12. The germline V gene encodes CDR1 GTSNPN and CDR2 SVGIG (reference sequence). The CDR3 extends over 17 amino acids. The CDR3 DNA is TGTGCCTGGAGGGGAAAGCGACTAGCGGGTAATTACAATGAGCAGTTCTTC. This translates into CAWRGKRLAGNYNEQFF.

The gene calls are TRBV5-1 and TRBJ2-1, with TRBD2 matching over 9 bases. CDR1 is SGHRS and CDR2 is YFSETQ in the germline V gene. This CDR3 has 16 residues. The V gene end was trimmed by 0 bases and the J gene end by 6 bases; junction bases not matched to a gene: 7. Written as DNA, the CDR3 is TGCGCCAGCAGCTTGGGTGGTAGCGGGAGTTTCAATGAGCAGTTCTTC. Translation gives CASSLGGSGSFNEQFF. The whole variable domain, filled in from reference TRBV5-1 and TRBJ2-1, reads KAGVTQTPRYLIKTRGQQVTLSCSPISGHRSVSWYQQTPGQGLQFLFEYFSETQRNKGNFPGRFSGRQFSNSRSEMNVSTLELGDSALYLCASSLGGSGSFNEQFFGPGTRLTVL.

This clone has only a few counts. The chain has TRBV6-5 and TRBJ2-1; D could derive from TRBD1 or TRBD2 (8 bases each). Trimming removed 2 bases from V and 7 bases from J, with 18 bases in between. This CDR3 comprises 16 residues. CDR1 and CDR2 (germline): MNHEY, SVGAGI. CDR3 sequence: CASSYVDRAGGNEQFF. The CDR3 nucleotides read TGTGCCAGCAGTTACGTGGACAGGGCGGGAGGAAATGAGCAGTTCTTC.

The chain carries TRBV28 and TRBJ2-4; possibly TRBD1 or TRBD2 for D (7 bases each). This CDR3 comprises 17 residues. With 5 bases removed from V and 0 bases from J, the gap between germline ends came to 17 bases. The germline V gene encodes CDR1 MDHEN and CDR2 SYDVKM. CDR3 coding DNA: TGTGCCAGCAGTCCGCCAGGGGGGGGAATAGCCAAAAACATTCAGTACTTC. The encoded protein is CASSPPGGGIAKNIQYF. The full variable domain, with the rest looked up from reference TRBV28 and TRBJ2-4, is DVKVTQSSRYLVKRTGEKVFLECVQDMDHENMFWYRQDPGLGLRLIYFSYDVKMKEKGDIPEGYSVSREKKERFSLILESASTNQTSMYLCASSPPGGGIAKNIQYFGAGTRLSVL.

The chain has TRBV10-3 and TRBJ2-2; no definite D call. The germline V and J ends were trimmed by 2 bases and 8 bases, with 3 bases remaining between them. The CDR3 extends over 11 amino acids. Looked up from germline, CDR1 is ENHRY and CDR2 is SYGVKD. For the CDR3, the DNA is TGTGCCATCAGTGAGAAGGGGGAGCTGTTTTTT. This codes for CAISEKGELFF.

The chain joins TRBV7-3 to TRBJ1-1, with D maybe TRBD1 (6 bases). The CDR3 consists of 16 residues. In germline, CDR1 is SGHTA, CDR2 FQGTGA. Trimming took off 1 base at V and 3 bases at J, with 15 bases between the two ends. The DNA for the CDR3 is TGTGCCAGCAGCTTAAACGGCCCAGGGGTGGACACTGAAGCTTTCTTT. This sequence encodes CASSLNGPGVDTEAFF.

The genes are TRBV2 and TRBJ2-7, with a tentative D call TRBD1 (7 bases). Per germline, CDR1 SNHLY and CDR2 FYNNEI. V lost 7 bases and J lost 5, with 18 bases in between. The CDR3 has 14 amino acids. The CDR3 DNA sequence: TGTGCCAGCAATCCGCTCAGGGGGGAGGACGAGCAGTACTTC. It specifies CASNPLRGEDEQYF.

The gene calls are TRBV4-1 and TRBJ1-2; tentatively, D is TRBD1 (5 bases). The V end was cut by 2 bases, the J end by 1 base, with 17 bases between. The CDR3 is 17 amino acids. CDR1 is MGHRA, CDR2 YSYEKL, per germline. The CDR3 bases are TGCGCCAGCAGCCAACGGGGGGGGTCTCCTATTAACTATGGCTACACCTTC. Protein: CASSQRGGSPINYGYTF.

The sample holds one count of this clone. The chain has TRBV11-2 and TRBJ2-5; D gene unclear. Germline CDR1 and CDR2: SGHAT and FQNNGV. Trimming took 2 bases from V and 1 from J, leaving 8 bases between them. CDR3 size: 14 residues. CDR3 coding DNA: TGTGCCAGCAGCTTACCGAACCTCCAAGAGACCCAGTACTTC. Translating gives CASSLPNLQETQYF.

The chain employs TRBV12-1 and TRBJ2-1; the table names TRBD1, a call not compared with the DNA. TRBV12-1 is given as a pseudogene. This CDR3 comprises 16 residues. The CDR3 reads CASSFVGRRNNHEQFF. In DNA, the CDR3 is TGTGCCAGCAGCTTTGTGGGGCGGCGAAACAATCATGAGCAGTTCTTC.

J is TRBJ2-5 and V is TRBV10-1, with 7 nucleotides matching TRBD1. CDR1 and CDR2 (germline): WNHNN, SYGVQD (reference sequence). The V and J ends lost 0 bases and 5 bases, in that order; junction bases with no gene match: 3. The CDR3 has 14 amino acids. The CDR3 DNA is TGCGCCAGCAGTGAGTCGACAGGGCGGGAGACCCAGTACTTC. Protein product: CASSESTGRETQYF.

This clone has more than one count but fewer than ten. V gene TRBV2 combines with J gene TRBJ1-4; no reliable D call. Per germline, CDR1 SNHLY and CDR2 FYNNEI. With 6 bases removed from V and 7 bases from J, the gap between germline ends came to 21 bases. This CDR3 has 16 residues. DNA for the CDR3: TGTGCCAGCAGACACGTAGACCGCCTAGTTGGTGAAAAACTGTTTTTT. Translation: CASRHVDRLVGEKLFF. The whole variable domain, filled in from reference TRBV2 and TRBJ1-4, reads EPEVTQTPSHQVTQMGQEVILRCVPISNHLYFYWYRQILGQKVEFLVSFYNNEISEKSEIFDDQFSVERPDGSNFTLKIRSTKLEDSAMYFCASRHVDRLVGEKLFFGSGTQLSVL.